Listed below are T cell receptor beta chains from one sample, sequenced in a study of shared clonotypes between healthy human individuals. The table came from immunoSEQ multiplex PCR; TCRdb's copy has only in-frame clones and leaves some out. The repertoire consists of about 680,000 clones, with more than 70% occurring once and the leading ten covering 1.5% to 2%. The sequenced sample was memory CD4+ T cells sorted from blood. The origin of the receptors is a young woman in good health. The CDR3 runs from the conserved cysteine through the conserved F or W. D genes are given only for firm matches. Expanded clones get a size class; other rows say once, few or many, or leave the size out.

TRBJ1-2	.	TRBV5-6	.	CASNEQEGYGYTF	TGTGCCAGCAACGAACAGGAGGGGTATGGCTACACCTTC
TRBJ2-3	.	TRBV10-3	few	CAISDSTDTQYF	TGTGCCATCAGTGACTCCACAGATACGCAGTATTTT
TRBJ2-2	TRBD1	TRBV6-4	.	CASMKKGGPGELFF	TGTGCCAGCATGAAGAAAGGGGGCCCCGGGGAGCTGTTTTTT
TRBJ1-2	TRBD1	TRBV28	.	CASLTPGGGYGYTF	TGTGCCAGCCTCACCCCAGGGGGCGGCTATGGCTACACCTTC
TRBJ2-5	.	TRBV2	.	CASNYQETQYF	TGTGCCAGCAACTACCAAGAGACCCAGTACTTC
TRBJ2-1	.	TRBV5-6	once	CASSRGGREQFF	TGTGCCAGCAGCCGTGGGGGCCGTGAGCAGTTCTTC
TRBJ1-5	TRBD1	TRBV19	.	CASSITGVGQPQHF	TGTGCCAGTAGTATAACAGGGGTCGGTCAGCCCCAGCATTTT
TRBJ1-1	TRBD1	TRBV30	.	CAGQGMRTEAFF	TGTGCCGGACAGGGGATGCGCACTGAAGCTTTCTTT
TRBJ2-7	TRBD1	TRBV6-6	few	CASSSMTGGTYEQYF	TGTGCCAGCAGTTCTATGACAGGGGGTACCTACGAGCAGTACTTC
TRBJ1-2	TRBD1	TRBV28	.	CASGQGKRGYTF	TGTGCCAGCGGACAGGGGAAGAGAGGCTACACCTTC
TRBJ2-2	TRBD2	TRBV5-4	.	CAGTASGPTGELFF	TGTGCCGGCACTGCTAGCGGCCCCACCGGGGAGCTGTTTTTT
TRBJ2-1	TRBD1	TRBV2	.	CASSTDRGHINEQFF	TGTGCCAGCAGTACCGACAGGGGGCATATAAATGAGCAGTTCTTC
TRBJ2-1	.	TRBV5-6	.	CASSSGDTNEQFF	TGTGCCAGCAGTTCTGGGGATACCAATGAGCAGTTCTTC
TRBJ1-5	.	TRBV7-2	.	CASSLRGGSYNQPQHF	TGTGCCAGCAGCTTAAGGGGCGGGAGTTACAATCAGCCCCAGCATTTT
TRBJ1-2	.	TRBV19	.	CASNPQGPLRLYGYTF	TGTGCCAGTAATCCGCAGGGGCCCCTTCGCTTATATGGCTACACCTTC
TRBJ1-2	TRBD1	TRBV27	.	CASSLQGEGGYGYTF	TGTGCCAGCAGTTTACAGGGGGAGGGGGGCTATGGCTACACCTTC
TRBJ2-1	.	TRBV19	.	CASSIDGGVYNEQFF	TGTGCCAGTAGTATAGACGGCGGGGTATACAATGAGCAGTTCTTC
TRBJ2-5	.	TRBV25-1	many	CASSGNRVMETQYF	TGTGCCAGCAGTGGAAACAGGGTGATGGAGACCCAGTACTTC
TRBJ2-7	.	TRBV7-2	few	CASSYPKEGLSYEQYF	TGTGCCAGCAGCTACCCCAAAGAGGGCTTATCCTACGAGCAGTACTTC
TRBJ2-4	.	TRBV7-2	.	CASSLDADPTLYF	TGTGCCAGCAGCTTAGACGCGGACCCAACGCTATACTTC
TRBJ1-2	.	TRBV7-8	.	CASSLGPASNYGYTF	TGTGCCAGCAGCTTAGGGCCGGCCTCTAACTATGGCTACACCTTC
TRBJ2-7	.	TRBV18	.	CASSPQGGGPYEQYF	TGTGCCAGCTCACCTCAGGGTGGAGGGCCCTACGAGCAGTACTTC
TRBJ2-1	.	TRBV10-2	once	CASSEWLLFYNEQFF	TGCGCCAGCAGTGAGTGGCTTCTTTTTTACAATGAGCAGTTCTTC
TRBJ2-7	.	TRBV18	.	CASSPGLGEQYF	TGTGCCAGCTCACCAGGACTGGGCGAGCAGTACTTC
TRBJ1-4	.	TRBV27	.	CASSALRGPTNEKLFF	TGTGCCAGCAGCGCACTAAGAGGCCCAACTAATGAAAAACTGTTTTTT
TRBJ1-1	.	TRBV7-6	many	CASSSMPPPGNTEAFF	TGTGCCAGCAGCTCTATGCCCCCTCCGGGAAACACTGAAGCTTTCTTT
TRBJ2-7	.	TRBV19	few	CASSISFWDSEQYF	TGTGCCAGTAGTATCTCGTTTTGGGACTCCGAGCAGTACTTC
TRBJ1-1	.	TRBV20-1	once	CSLDENTEAFF	TGCAGTCTCGACGAGAACACTGAAGCTTTCTTT
TRBJ1-5	TRBD1	TRBV2	once	CASSMDRGHSNQPQHF	TGTGCCAGCAGTATGGACAGGGGACATAGCAATCAGCCCCAGCATTTT
TRBJ2-3	TRBD2	TRBV2	.	CASSATSGSTDTQYF	TGTGCCAGCAGTGCAACTAGCGGGAGTACAGATACGCAGTATTTT
TRBJ2-1	.	TRBV6-6	.	CASSYSTGDEQFF	TGTGCCAGCAGTTACTCGACTGGGGATGAGCAGTTCTTC
TRBJ2-7	.	TRBV6-6	.	CASSLGQGGRYEQYF	TGTGCCAGCAGTTTAGGACAGGGAGGGCGCTACGAGCAGTACTTC
TRBJ2-5	.	TRBV5-4	.	CASSSRVAEETQYF	TGTGCCAGCAGCTCTCGGGTAGCGGAAGAGACCCAGTACTTC
TRBJ1-5	.	TRBV6-5	few	CASSLSWDQPQHF	TGTGCCAGCAGTTTAAGTTGGGATCAGCCCCAGCATTTT
TRBJ2-1	TRBD2	TRBV4-1	.	CASSQVPGTLAGDRNEQFF	TGCGCCAGCAGCCAAGTGCCAGGGACTCTAGCGGGAGATCGTAATGAGCAGTTCTTC
TRBJ1-1	.	TRBV7-9	few	CASSLSDREAFF	TGTGCCAGCAGCTTGTCCGACAGGGAAGCTTTCTTT
TRBJ2-7	TRBD1	TRBV7-8	.	CASSLSRGTGEQYF	TGTGCCAGCAGCTTGTCCAGGGGGACGGGGGAGCAGTACTTC
TRBJ2-4	TRBD2	TRBV7-8	.	CASSLKAGGPSKNIQYF	TGTGCCAGCAGCTTAAAGGCGGGAGGGCCATCCAAAAACATTCAGTACTTC
TRBJ2-1	.	TRBV1	.	CTGGVGYNEQFF	TGCACCGGTGGAGTCGGATACAATGAGCAGTTCTTC
TRBJ2-1	TRBD1	TRBV10-1	many	CASSERPWTGSDNNEQFF	TGCGCCAGCAGTGAGAGGCCCTGGACAGGGTCGGATAACAATGAGCAGTTCTTC
TRBJ2-7	.	TRBV6-1	.	CASSDYRWRGKSYEQYF	TGTGCCAGCAGTGATTATCGGTGGAGGGGAAAATCCTACGAGCAGTACTTC
TRBJ2-1	.	TRBV6-1	.	CASSEFHSLFDEQFF	TGTGCCAGCAGTGAGTTTCACTCCTTATTCGATGAGCAGTTCTTC
TRBJ1-2	.	TRBV4-1	.	CASSRGSIYGYTF	TGCGCCAGCAGCCGGGGATCAATCTATGGCTACACCTTC
TRBJ1-4	.	TRBV28	few	CASSSRGGEKLFF	TGTGCCAGCAGTTCCAGGGGAGGCGAAAAACTGTTTTTT
TRBJ1-5	.	TRBV30	few	CAWSIDNNQPQHF	TGTGCCTGGAGTATAGACAACAATCAGCCCCAGCATTTT
TRBJ1-1	TRBD1	TRBV6-1	.	CASSGQGTNTEAFF	TGTGCCAGCAGTGGACAGGGGACGAACACTGAAGCTTTCTTT
TRBJ2-5	.	TRBV5-4	.	CASSLISGTQYF	TGTGCCAGCAGCTTGATCAGCGGAACCCAGTACTTC
TRBJ2-3	.	TRBV7-9	.	CASSLVGGESF	TGTGCCAGCAGCTTAGTTGGAGGGGAATCTTTT
TRBJ1-5	TRBD1	TRBV5-1	.	CASSLQGAGNQPQHF	TGCGCCAGCAGCTTGCAGGGGGCTGGCAATCAGCCCCAGCATTTT
TRBJ2-7	.	TRBV5-1	.	CASSTGTAGLAYEQYF	TGCGCCAGCAGCACCGGGACAGCGGGTTTGGCCTACGAGCAGTACTTC
TRBJ2-1	TRBD2	TRBV28	.	CASSLWGLAGVRSYNEQFF	TGTGCCAGCAGTTTATGGGGACTAGCGGGAGTAAGGTCCTACAATGAGCAGTTCTTC
TRBJ1-5	.	TRBV19	.	CASTLRAQRNQPQHF	TGTGCCAGTACCCTCCGGGCCCAAAGGAATCAGCCCCAGCATTTT
TRBJ1-2	.	TRBV4-2	once	CASSQDPPALGNNYGYTF	TGTGCCAGCAGCCAAGATCCCCCGGCACTCGGGAATAACTATGGCTACACCTTC
TRBJ2-1	TRBD2	TRBV28	.	CASSSSRTSLYNEQFF	TGTGCCAGCAGTTCCTCGAGGACTAGCCTCTACAATGAGCAGTTCTTC